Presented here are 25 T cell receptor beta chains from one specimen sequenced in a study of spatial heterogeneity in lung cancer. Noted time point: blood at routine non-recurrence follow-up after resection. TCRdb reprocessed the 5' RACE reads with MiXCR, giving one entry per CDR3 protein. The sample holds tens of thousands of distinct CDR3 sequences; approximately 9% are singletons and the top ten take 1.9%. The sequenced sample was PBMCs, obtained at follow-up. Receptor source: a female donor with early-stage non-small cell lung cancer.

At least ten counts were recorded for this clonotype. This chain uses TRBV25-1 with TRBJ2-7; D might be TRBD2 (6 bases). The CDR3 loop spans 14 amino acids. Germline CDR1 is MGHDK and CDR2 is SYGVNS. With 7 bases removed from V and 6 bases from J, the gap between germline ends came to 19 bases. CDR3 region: CASTSETRVGEQYF. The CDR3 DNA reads TGTGCCAGCACCTCCGAGACTAGAGTCGGCGAGCAGTACTTC.

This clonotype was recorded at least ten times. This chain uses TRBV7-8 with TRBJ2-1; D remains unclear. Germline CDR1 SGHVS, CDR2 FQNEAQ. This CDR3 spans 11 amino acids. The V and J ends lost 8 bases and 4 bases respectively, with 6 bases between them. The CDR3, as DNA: TGTGCCAGCGGCAGTTACAATGAGCAGTTCTTC. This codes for CASGSYNEQFF.

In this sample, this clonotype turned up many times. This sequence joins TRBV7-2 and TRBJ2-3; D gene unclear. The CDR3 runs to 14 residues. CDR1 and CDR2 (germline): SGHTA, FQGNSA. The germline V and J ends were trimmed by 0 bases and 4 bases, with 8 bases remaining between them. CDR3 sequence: CASSLAAGPDTQYF. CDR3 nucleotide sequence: TGTGCCAGCAGCTTAGCGGCAGGCCCAGATACGCAGTATTTT.

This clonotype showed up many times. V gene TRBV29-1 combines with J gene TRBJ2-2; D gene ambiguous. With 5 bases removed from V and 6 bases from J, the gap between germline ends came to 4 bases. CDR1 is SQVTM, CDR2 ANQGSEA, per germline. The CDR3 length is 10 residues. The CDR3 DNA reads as TGCAGCGTTAAGGCCGGGGAGCTGTTTTTT. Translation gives CSVKAGELFF.

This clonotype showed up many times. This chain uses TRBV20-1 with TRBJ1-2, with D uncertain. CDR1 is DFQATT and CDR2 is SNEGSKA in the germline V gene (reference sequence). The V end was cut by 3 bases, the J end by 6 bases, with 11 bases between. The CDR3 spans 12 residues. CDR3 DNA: TGCAGTGCTAGGGAAGGCCTAAATGGCTACACCTTC. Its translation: CSAREGLNGYTF.

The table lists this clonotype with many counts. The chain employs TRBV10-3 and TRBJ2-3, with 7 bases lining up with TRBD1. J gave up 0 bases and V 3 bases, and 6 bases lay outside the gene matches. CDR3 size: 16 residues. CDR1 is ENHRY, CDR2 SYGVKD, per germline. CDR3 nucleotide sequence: TGTGCCATCAGTGATCGGGACAGAGCCAGCACAGATACGCAGTATTTT. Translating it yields CAISDRDRASTDTQYF.

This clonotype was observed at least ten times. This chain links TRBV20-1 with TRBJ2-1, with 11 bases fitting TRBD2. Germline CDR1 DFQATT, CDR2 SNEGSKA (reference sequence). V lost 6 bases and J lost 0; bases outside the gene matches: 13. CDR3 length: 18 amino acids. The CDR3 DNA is TGCAGTGCATCGGGACTAGCGGAAAGGTTGAGCTCCTACAATGAGCAGTTCTTC. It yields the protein CSASGLAERLSSYNEQFF.

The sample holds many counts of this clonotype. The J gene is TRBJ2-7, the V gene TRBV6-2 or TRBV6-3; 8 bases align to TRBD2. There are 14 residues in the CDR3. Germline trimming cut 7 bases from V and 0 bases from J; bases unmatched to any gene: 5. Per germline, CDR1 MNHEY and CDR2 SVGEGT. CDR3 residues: CASTKLADSYEQYF. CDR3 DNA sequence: TGTGCCAGCACAAAACTAGCGGACTCCTACGAGCAGTACTTC.

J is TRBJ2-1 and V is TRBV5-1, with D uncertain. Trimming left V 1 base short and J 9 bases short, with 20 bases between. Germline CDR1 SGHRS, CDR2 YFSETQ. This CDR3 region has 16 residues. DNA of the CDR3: TGCGCCAGCAGCTTGTTGGTGTCGAAGCGCAACATTGAGCAGTTCTTC. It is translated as CASSLLVSKRNIEQFF.

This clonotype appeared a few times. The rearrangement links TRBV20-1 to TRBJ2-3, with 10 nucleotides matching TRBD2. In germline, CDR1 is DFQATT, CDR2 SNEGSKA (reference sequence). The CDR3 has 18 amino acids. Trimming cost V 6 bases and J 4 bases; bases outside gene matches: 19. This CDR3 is CSAALGIAGGNGADTQYF. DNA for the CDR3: TGCAGTGCAGCACTAGGGATAGCGGGAGGCAACGGGGCAGATACGCAGTATTTT.

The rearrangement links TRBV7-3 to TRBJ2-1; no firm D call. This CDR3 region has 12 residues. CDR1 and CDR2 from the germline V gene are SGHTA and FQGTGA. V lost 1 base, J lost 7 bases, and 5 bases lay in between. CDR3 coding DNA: TGTGCCAGCAGCTTAATGGGGAATGAGCAGTTCTTC. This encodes CASSLMGNEQFF. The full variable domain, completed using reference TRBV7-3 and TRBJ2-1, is GAGVSQTPSNKVTEKGKYVELRCDPISGHTALYWYRQSLGQGPEFLIYFQGTGAADDSGLPNDRFFAVRPEGSVSTLKIQRTERGDSAVYLCASSLMGNEQFFGPGTRLTVL.

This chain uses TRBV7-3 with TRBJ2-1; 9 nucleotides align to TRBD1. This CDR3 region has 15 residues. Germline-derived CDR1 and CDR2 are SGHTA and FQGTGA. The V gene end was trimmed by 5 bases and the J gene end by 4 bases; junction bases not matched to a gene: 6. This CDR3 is CASSAGTGSYNEQFF. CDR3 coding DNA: TGTGCCAGCAGCGCGGGGACAGGGAGTTACAATGAGCAGTTCTTC.

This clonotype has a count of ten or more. The CDR3 DNA is TGTGCCAGCAGCCCGTGGGACAGCGGACAGCCCCAGCATTTT. Translated, it gives CASSPWDSGQPQHF. The V gene is TRBV7-9, the J gene TRBJ1-5, with TRBD1 matching over 7 bases. The germline gives CDR1 SEHNR, CDR2 FQNEAQ (reference sequence). Trimming took 5 bases from V and 7 from J; bases not matched to a gene: 8. The CDR3 contains 14 residues.

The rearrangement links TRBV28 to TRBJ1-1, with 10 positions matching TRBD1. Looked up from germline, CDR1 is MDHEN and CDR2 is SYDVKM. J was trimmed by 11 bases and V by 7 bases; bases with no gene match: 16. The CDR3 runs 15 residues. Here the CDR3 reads CASTFPGQGSKGAFF. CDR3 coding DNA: TGTGCCAGCACTTTTCCGGGACAGGGGTCAAAAGGGGCTTTCTTT.

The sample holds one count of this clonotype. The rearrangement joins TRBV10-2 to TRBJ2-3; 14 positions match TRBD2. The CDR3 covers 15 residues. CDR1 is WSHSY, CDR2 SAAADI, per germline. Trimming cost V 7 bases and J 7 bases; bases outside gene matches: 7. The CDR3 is CASTPGLAGVNTQYF. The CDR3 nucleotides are TGCGCCAGCACCCCGGGACTAGCGGGAGTGAATACGCAGTATTTT.

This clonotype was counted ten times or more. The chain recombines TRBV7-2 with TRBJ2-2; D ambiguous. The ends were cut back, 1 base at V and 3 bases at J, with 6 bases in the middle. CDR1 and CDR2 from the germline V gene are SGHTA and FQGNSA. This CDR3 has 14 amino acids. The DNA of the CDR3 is TGTGCCAGCAGCTTAGATGGGGACACCGGGGAGCTGTTTTTT. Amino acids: CASSLDGDTGELFF.

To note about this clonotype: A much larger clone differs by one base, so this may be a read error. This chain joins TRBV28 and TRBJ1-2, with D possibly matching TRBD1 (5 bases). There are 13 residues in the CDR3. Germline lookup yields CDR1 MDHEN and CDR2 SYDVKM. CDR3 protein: CASRSGTNYGNTF. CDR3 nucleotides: TGTGCCAGCAGATCCGGGACCAACTATGGCAACACCTTC.

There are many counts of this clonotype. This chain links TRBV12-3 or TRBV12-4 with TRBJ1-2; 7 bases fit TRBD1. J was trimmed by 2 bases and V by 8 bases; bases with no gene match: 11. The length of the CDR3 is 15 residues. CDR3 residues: CASAQGTATNYGYTF. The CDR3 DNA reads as TGTGCCAGCGCCCAAGGGACAGCGACCAACTATGGCTACACCTTC.

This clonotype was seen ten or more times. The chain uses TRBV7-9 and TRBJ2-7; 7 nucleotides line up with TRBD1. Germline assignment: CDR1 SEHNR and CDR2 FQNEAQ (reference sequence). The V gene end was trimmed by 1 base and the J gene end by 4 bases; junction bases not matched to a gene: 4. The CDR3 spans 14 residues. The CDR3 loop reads CASSLGQGRYEQYF. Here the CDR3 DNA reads TGTGCCAGCAGCTTAGGACAGGGCCGATACGAGCAGTACTTC.

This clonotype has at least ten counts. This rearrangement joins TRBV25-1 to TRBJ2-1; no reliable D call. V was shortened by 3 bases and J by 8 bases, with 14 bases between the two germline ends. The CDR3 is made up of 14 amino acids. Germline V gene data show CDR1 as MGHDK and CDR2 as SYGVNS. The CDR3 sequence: CASSDALARYEQFF. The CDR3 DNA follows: TGTGCCAGCAGTGATGCGCTGGCGAGATATGAGCAGTTCTTC.

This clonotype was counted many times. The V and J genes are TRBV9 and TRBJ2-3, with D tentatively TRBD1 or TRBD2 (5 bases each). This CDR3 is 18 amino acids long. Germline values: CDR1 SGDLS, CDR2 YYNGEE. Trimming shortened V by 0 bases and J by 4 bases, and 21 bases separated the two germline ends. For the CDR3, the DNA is TGTGCCAGCAGCGTAGTGGGTCGAGGGACCGGCGTGCCAGATACGCAGTATTTT. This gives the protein CASSVVGRGTGVPDTQYF.

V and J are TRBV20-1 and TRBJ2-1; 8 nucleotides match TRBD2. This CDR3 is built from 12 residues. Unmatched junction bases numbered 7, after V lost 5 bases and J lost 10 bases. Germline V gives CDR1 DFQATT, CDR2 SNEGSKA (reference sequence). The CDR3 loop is CSAGPTSAEQFF. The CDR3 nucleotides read TGCAGTGCTGGACCGACTAGCGCAGAGCAGTTCTTC.

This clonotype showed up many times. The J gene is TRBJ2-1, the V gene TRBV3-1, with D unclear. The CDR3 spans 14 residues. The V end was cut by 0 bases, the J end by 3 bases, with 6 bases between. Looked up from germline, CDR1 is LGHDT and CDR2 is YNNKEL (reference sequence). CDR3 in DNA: TGTGCCAGCAGCCAAGAGGGAATCTACAATGAGCAGTTCTTC. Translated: CASSQEGIYNEQFF.

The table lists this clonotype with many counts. The CDR3 protein is CASSRYRASDVTDTQYF. The CDR3 DNA is TGTGCCAGCTCACGCTATCGGGCTAGCGACGTCACAGATACGCAGTATTTT. J is TRBJ2-3 and V is TRBV18, with TRBD2 as a possible D gene (6 bases). V was shortened by 4 bases and J by 2 bases, with 19 bases between the two germline ends. CDR1 and CDR2 from the germline V gene are KGHSH and LQKENI. The CDR3 loop spans 17 amino acids.

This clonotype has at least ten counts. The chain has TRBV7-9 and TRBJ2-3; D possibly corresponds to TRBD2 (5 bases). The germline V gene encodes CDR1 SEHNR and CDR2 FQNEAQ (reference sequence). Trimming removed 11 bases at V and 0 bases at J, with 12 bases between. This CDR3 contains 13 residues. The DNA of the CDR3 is TGTGCCGGAAAGACGGGGAGCACAGATACGCAGTATTTT. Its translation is CAGKTGSTDTQYF.